Shown below are 15 T cell receptor beta chains from a single sample sequenced in a study of shared clonotypes between healthy human individuals. Using immunoSEQ multiplex PCR, the repertoire was profiled, and TCRdb retains in-frame clones only, with some absent. This sample has 1.5 million to 2.5 million clones, with approximately 95% found just once. CD45RO-negative CD8 cells positively selected for CCR7 made up the naive population, which excluded terminally differentiated effector memory CD45RA+ cells. The sample was naive CD8+ T cells sorted from blood. These receptors were taken from a man between 18 and 29 years old in good health.

V and J are TRBV5-6 and TRBJ2-7; D possibly corresponds to TRBD1 (6 bases). The germline gives CDR1 SGHDT, CDR2 YYEEEE. Trimming removed 3 bases at V and 0 bases at J, with 10 bases between. The CDR3 has 14 amino acids. The CDR3 DNA reads TGTGCCAGCAGCTCGGGACAAAGCTCCTACGAGCAGTACTTC. It yields the protein CASSSGQSSYEQYF.

This chain uses TRBV7-8 with TRBJ2-7, with 7 bases that match TRBD1. Per the germline V gene, CDR1 is SGHVS and CDR2 is FQNEAQ. This CDR3 comprises 16 residues. Germline trimming cut 3 bases from V and 3 bases from J; bases unmatched to any gene: 11. The CDR3 here is CASSFVGGKTFYEQYF. DNA for the CDR3: TGTGCCAGCAGCTTCGTAGGGGGCAAAACCTTCTACGAGCAGTACTTC. Drawing the rest from reference TRBV7-8 and TRBJ2-7, the complete variable domain is GAGVSQSPRYKVAKRGQDVALRCDPISGHVSLFWYQQALGQGPEFLTYFQNEAQLDKSGLPSDRFFAERPEGSVSTLKIQRTQQEDSAVYLCASSFVGGKTFYEQYFGPGTRLTVT.

CDR3 DNA: TGTGCCAGCAGTCCCCATGGGACAGGGGGCTACCAGCCCCAGCATTTT. It specifies CASSPHGTGGYQPQHF. The chain joins TRBV27 to TRBJ1-5, with 12 bases that match TRBD1. The CDR3 runs to 16 residues. V gave up 5 bases and J gave up 7 bases; unmatched junction bases: 9. The germline V gene has CDR1 MNHEY and CDR2 SMNVEV (reference sequence).

Points on this clone: The sample contains more than one DNA sequence encoding this CDR3. V and J are TRBV7-9 and TRBJ2-1; D remains ambiguous. With 1 base removed from V and 6 bases from J, the gap between germline ends came to 4 bases. Germline CDR1 SEHNR, CDR2 FQNEAQ (reference sequence). The CDR3 spans 12 residues. CDR3 sequence reads: CASSLGRNEQFF. DNA of the CDR3: TGTGCCAGCAGCTTAGGGCGCAATGAGCAGTTCTTC.

The chain links TRBV11-2 to TRBJ2-5; no reliable D call. V was shortened by 8 bases and J by 0 bases, with 13 bases between the two germline ends. Germline-derived CDR1 and CDR2 are SGHAT and FQNNGV. The CDR3 runs to 14 residues. For the CDR3, the DNA is TGTGCCAGCTCCGCGTGGCAGTACCAAGAGACCCAGTACTTC. Translation: CASSAWQYQETQYF.

The chain couples TRBV19 to TRBJ1-5; 11 bases align to TRBD1. The CDR3 runs 14 residues. The germline gives CDR1 LNHDA, CDR2 SQIVND (reference sequence). With 5 bases clipped from V and 7 bases from J, the junction kept 4 bases outside the gene matches. The CDR3 nucleotides read TGTGCCAGTAGTGCGGGACAGGGGGGCCAGCCCCAGCATTTT. It codes for CASSAGQGGQPQHF.

The V call is TRBV7-8, the J call TRBJ2-5; 12 nucleotides agree with TRBD1. The junction had 5 bases not matched to a gene; V was cut back by 5 bases and J by 1 base. The CDR3 consists of 16 residues. Germline V gene data show CDR1 as SGHVS and CDR2 as FQNEAQ. The CDR3 protein is CASSVPGQGAQETQYF. CDR3 nucleotides: TGTGCCAGCAGCGTACCGGGACAGGGGGCCCAAGAGACCCAGTACTTC. Combining the CDR3 with reference TRBV7-8 and TRBJ2-5 gives the whole variable domain GAGVSQSPRYKVAKRGQDVALRCDPISGHVSLFWYQQALGQGPEFLTYFQNEAQLDKSGLPSDRFFAERPEGSVSTLKIQRTQQEDSAVYLCASSVPGQGAQETQYFGPGTRLLVL.

The CDR3 nucleotides read TGTGCCAGCAGTTCTGGGGACGAGCAGTACTTC. This sequence encodes CASSSGDEQYF. The gene calls are TRBV13 and TRBJ2-7; D ambiguous. The CDR3 has 11 amino acids. V lost 6 bases and J 5 bases, leaving 8 bases between the germline ends. Germline values: CDR1 PRHDT, CDR2 FYEKMQ (reference sequence).

For the CDR3, the DNA is TGTGCCAGCAGCTCAACCTTGATAGACTCCTACGAGCAGTACTTC. The encoded protein is CASSSTLIDSYEQYF. J is TRBJ2-7 and V is TRBV7-6, with D uncertain. The CDR3 length is 15 residues. Germline V gene lookup returns CDR1 SGHVS and CDR2 FNYEAQ. V lost 4 bases to trimming and J lost 0 bases, with 13 bases between them. The whole variable domain, filled in from reference TRBV7-6 and TRBJ2-7, reads GAGVSQSPRYKVTKRGQDVALRCDPISGHVSLYWYRQALGQGPEFLTYFNYEAQQDKSGLPNDRFSAERPEGSISTLTIQRTEQRDSAMYRCASSSTLIDSYEQYFGPGTRLTVT.

This chain uses TRBV6-1 with TRBJ1-4, with TRBD1 matching 8 bases. The germline V gene has CDR1 MNHNS and CDR2 SASEGT. The CDR3 spans 13 residues. V was pared by 8 bases and J by 4 bases, with 3 bases of the junction left unmatched. The chain's CDR3 is CASWTGINEKLFF. In DNA, the CDR3 is TGTGCCAGCTGGACAGGGATTAATGAAAAACTGTTTTTT.

The chain joins TRBV28 to TRBJ1-2; D call uncertain. The CDR3 totals 14 residues. Germline values: CDR1 MDHEN, CDR2 SYDVKM. The V end was cut by 4 bases, the J end by 2 bases, with 11 bases between. The CDR3 loop reads CASSSSDGNYGYTF. The CDR3 coding sequence is TGTGCCAGCAGTTCCTCGGACGGAAACTATGGCTACACCTTC.

This clone showed up just once. This chain uses TRBV13 with TRBJ1-3; the D is unclear. Germline V gene lookup returns CDR1 PRHDT and CDR2 FYEKMQ (reference sequence). CDR3 length: 13 amino acids. With 11 bases removed from V and 0 bases from J, the gap between germline ends came to 11 bases. For the CDR3, the DNA is TGTGCCTCCGGGGAACACTCTGGAAACACCATATATTTT. This codes for CASGEHSGNTIYF. The whole variable domain, remainder taken from reference TRBV13 and TRBJ1-3, is AAGVIQSPRHLIKEKRETATLKCYPIPRHDTVYWYQQGPGQDPQFLISFYEKMQSDKGSIPDRFSAQQFSDYHSELNMSSLELGDSALYFCASGEHSGNTIYFGEGSWLTVV.

This rearrangement joins TRBV6-5 to TRBJ1-4; the D gene is possibly TRBD1 (5 bases). Germline V CDR1 and CDR2: MNHEY, SVGAGI. The CDR3 consists of 14 residues. V lost 4 bases and J 4 bases, leaving 10 bases between the germline ends. The CDR3 DNA reads as TGTGCCAGCAGTTTGGGACCGTTTAATGAAAAACTGTTTTTT. Translation: CASSLGPFNEKLFF.

The chain joins TRBV30 to TRBJ1-3; D is unclear. The CDR3 totals 13 residues. The germline V gene has CDR1 GTSNPN and CDR2 SVGIG (reference sequence). Trimming left V 4 bases short and J 0 bases short, with 7 bases between. In DNA, the CDR3 is TGTGCCTGGACGACTTACTCTGGAAACACCATATATTTT. Protein sequence: CAWTTYSGNTIYF.

This chain links TRBV19 with TRBJ2-1, with 10 nucleotides matching TRBD1. Germline CDR1 and CDR2: LNHDA and SQIVND (reference sequence). Unmatched junction bases numbered 7, after V lost 7 bases and J lost 1 base. The CDR3 runs 16 residues. In DNA form, the CDR3 reads TGTGCCAGTACCACCGGACAGGGGGGGTCCTACAATGAGCAGTTCTTC. This sequence encodes CASTTGQGGSYNEQFF. The full variable domain, its missing parts supplied by reference TRBV19 and TRBJ2-1, is DGGITQSPKYLFRKEGQNVTLSCEQNLNHDAMYWYRQDPGQGLRLIYYSQIVNDFQKGDIAEGYSVSREKKESFPLTVTSAQKNPTAFYLCASTTGQGGSYNEQFFGPGTRLTVL.